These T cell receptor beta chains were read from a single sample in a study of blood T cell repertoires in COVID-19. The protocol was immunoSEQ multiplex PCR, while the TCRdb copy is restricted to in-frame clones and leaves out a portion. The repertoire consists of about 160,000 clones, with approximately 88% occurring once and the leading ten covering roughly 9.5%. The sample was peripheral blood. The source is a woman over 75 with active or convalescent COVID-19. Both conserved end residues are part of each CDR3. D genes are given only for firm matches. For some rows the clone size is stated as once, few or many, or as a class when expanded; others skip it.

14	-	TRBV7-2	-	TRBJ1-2	TGTGCCAGCAGCCTCGGGGGAGTAACTTATGGCTACACCTTC	CASSLGGVTYGYTF
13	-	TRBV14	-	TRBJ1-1	TGTGCCAGCAGCCAAGTTTCTAGGACTGAAGCTTTCTTT	CASSQVSRTEAFF
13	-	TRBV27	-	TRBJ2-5	TGTGCCAGCAGTATCCGGGTGGGAGAGACCCAGTACTTC	CASSIRVGETQYF
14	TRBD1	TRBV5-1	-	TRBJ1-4	TGCGCCAGCAGCGAGACAGGGGGTAATGAAAAACTGTTTTTT	CASSETGGNEKLFF
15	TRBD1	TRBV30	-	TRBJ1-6	TGTGCCTGGAGGTCCGGGGACAGAAGATTAGGCCCCCTCCACTTT	CAWRSGDRRLGPLHF
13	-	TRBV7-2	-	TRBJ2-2	TGTGCCAGCAGCTATACTAGGACCGGGGAGCTGTTTTTT	CASSYTRTGELFF
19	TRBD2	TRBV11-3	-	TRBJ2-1	TGTGCCAGCAGCTTAGATCGGGTATGGGGGGGAAGCTCCTACAATGAGCAGTTCTTC	CASSLDRVWGGSSYNEQFF
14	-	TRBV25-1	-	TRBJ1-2	TGTGCCAGCAGTGAATGGGAGGGTAACTATGGCTACACCTTC	CASSEWEGNYGYTF
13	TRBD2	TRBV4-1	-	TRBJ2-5	TGCGCCAGCAGTCGGGGGGGCAGGGAGACCCAGTACTTC	CASSRGGRETQYF
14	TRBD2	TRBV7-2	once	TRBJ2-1	TGTGCCAGCAGAGCGAGCGGGGGCTACAATGAGCAGTTCTTC	CASRASGGYNEQFF
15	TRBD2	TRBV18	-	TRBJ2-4	TGTGCCAGCTCACCTCCGGGGGGGCATAAAAACATTCAGTACTTC	CASSPPGGHKNIQYF
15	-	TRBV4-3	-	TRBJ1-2	TGCGCCAGCAGCCAAGATTTACGGAAGGCGGATGGCTACACCTTC	CASSQDLRKADGYTF
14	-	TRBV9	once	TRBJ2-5	TGTGCCAGCGGTTCCACAGGGTTCCAAGAGACCCAGTACTTC	CASGSTGFQETQYF
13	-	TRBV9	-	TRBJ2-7	TGTGCCAGCAGCCCCGGGGGTACCTACGAGCAGTACTTC	CASSPGGTYEQYF
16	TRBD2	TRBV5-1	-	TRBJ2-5	TGCGCCAGCAGCTTGGGTGGGAGGGGCTCCTATGAGACCCAGTACTTC	CASSLGGRGSYETQYF
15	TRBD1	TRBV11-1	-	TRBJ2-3	TGTGCCAGCAGCCGCGCGAGGACAGGGGCAGATACGCAGTATTTT	CASSRARTGADTQYF
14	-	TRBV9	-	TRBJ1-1	TGTGCCAGCAGCGTAATAGTCGGGAACACTGAAGCTTTCTTT	CASSVIVGNTEAFF
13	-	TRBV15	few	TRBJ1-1	TGTGCCACCAGCAGAGAGAGACAGACTGAAGCTTTCTTT	CATSRERQTEAFF
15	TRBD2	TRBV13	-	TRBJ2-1	TGTGCCAGCAGCATTAGCGGGGGGCCCTACAATGAGCAGTTCTTC	CASSISGGPYNEQFF
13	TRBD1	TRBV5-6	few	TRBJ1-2	TGTGCCAGCAGCTTCGGACAGGGGGTTGGCTACACCTTC	CASSFGQGVGYTF
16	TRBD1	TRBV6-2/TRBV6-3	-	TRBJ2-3	TGTGCCAGCAGTTTTCAAAGGGGGACAGGGATAGATACGCAGTATTTT	CASSFQRGTGIDTQYF
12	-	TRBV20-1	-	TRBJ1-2	TGCAGTGCTAGTCTAGGCAGAGCGAGCTACACCTTC	CSASLGRASYTF
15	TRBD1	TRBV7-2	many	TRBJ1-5	TGTGCCAGCTGCTTGGGGACAGGGGGGAGTCAGCCCCAGCATTTT	CASCLGTGGSQPQHF
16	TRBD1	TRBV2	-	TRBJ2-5	TGTGCCAGCAGTCGAATGGGGACAGGGGGCGCGGAGACCCAGTACTTC	CASSRMGTGGAETQYF
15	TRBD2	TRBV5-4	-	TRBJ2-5	TGTGCCAGCAGCCAGCTAGCGGGGGCCCAAGAGACCCAGTACTTC	CASSQLAGAQETQYF
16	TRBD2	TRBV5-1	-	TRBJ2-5	TGCGCCAGCAGTTTTACGACAGTCCCAGCGGGGGAGACCCAGTACTTC	CASSFTTVPAGETQYF
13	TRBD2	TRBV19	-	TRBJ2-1	TGTGCCAGTAACGGGGGGGCCTACAATGAGCAGTTCTTC	CASNGGAYNEQFF
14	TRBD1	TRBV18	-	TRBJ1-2	TGTGCCAGCTCACCAGTACGGACAGGGGAGGGCTACACCTTC	CASSPVRTGEGYTF
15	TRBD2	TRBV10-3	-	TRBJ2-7	TGTGCCATCAGGGGCGCGGAAGCGGGGACCTACGAGCAGTACTTC	CAIRGAEAGTYEQYF
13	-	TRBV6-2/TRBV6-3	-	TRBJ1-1	TGTGCCAGCAGCAATGGAGGAACCACTGAAGCTTTCTTT	CASSNGGTTEAFF
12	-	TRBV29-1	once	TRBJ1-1	TGCAGCGTGATTCTAACGGACACTGAAGCTTTCTTT	CSVILTDTEAFF
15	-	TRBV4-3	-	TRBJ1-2	TGCGCCAGCAGCCAAGAACGGGCAGGGGACTATGGCTACACCTTC	CASSQERAGDYGYTF
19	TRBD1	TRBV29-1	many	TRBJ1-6	TGCAGCGTGCAGAGGACAGGGTCCTCACTCACCTGCAATAATTCACCCCTCCACTTT	CSVQRTGSSLTCNNSPLHF
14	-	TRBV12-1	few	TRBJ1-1	TGTGCCAGCAGCTCCGGGCCGAGAGCGGCTGAAGCTTTCTTT	CASSSGPRAAEAFF
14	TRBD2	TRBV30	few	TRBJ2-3	TGTGCCTGGAGTAGGGGAGGGATCACAGATACGCAGTATTTT	CAWSRGGITDTQYF
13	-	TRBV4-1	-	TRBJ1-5	TGCGCCAGCAGCCAAACGAGGGGGCAGCCCCAGCATTTT	CASSQTRGQPQHF
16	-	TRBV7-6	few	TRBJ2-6	TGTGCCAGCAGCCCCCGACTGAACTCTGGGGCCAACGTCCTGACTTTC	CASSPRLNSGANVLTF
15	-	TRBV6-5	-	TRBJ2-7	TGTGCCAGCAGTTACTCCCGGGTTAGTTCCTACGAGCAGTACTTC	CASSYSRVSSYEQYF
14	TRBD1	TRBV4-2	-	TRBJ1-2	TGTGCCAGCAGCCCTTTAGGGGGCCCAGGGGGCTACACCTTC	CASSPLGGPGGYTF
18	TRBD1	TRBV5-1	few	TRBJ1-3	TGCGCCAGCAGCTTGGATACAGGGGGAGGGCGTATTGGAAACACCATATATTTT	CASSLDTGGGRIGNTIYF
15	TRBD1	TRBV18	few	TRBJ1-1	TGTGCCAGCTCAGTGCAGGGGGCGGAGAACACTGAAGCTTTCTTT	CASSVQGAENTEAFF
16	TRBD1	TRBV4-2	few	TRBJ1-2	TGTGCCAGCAGCCAAGCCCTGACAGGGGGCCAGGGTGGCTACACCTTC	CASSQALTGGQGGYTF
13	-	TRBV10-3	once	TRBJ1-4	TGTGCCATCAGTGTGGGAGGAAATGAAAAACTGTTTTTT	CAISVGGNEKLFF
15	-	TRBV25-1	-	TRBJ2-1	TGTGCCAGCAGCAACCGGGGTCGGGGATACAATGAGCAGTTCTTC	CASSNRGRGYNEQFF
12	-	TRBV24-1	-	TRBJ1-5	TGTGCCACCAGTGAGGTCGGAGGACCCCAGCATTTT	CATSEVGGPQHF
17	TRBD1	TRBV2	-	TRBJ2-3	TGTGCCAGCTGGCTCGGGGAAGTGACAGGGGGCGTAGATACGCAGTATTTT	CASWLGEVTGGVDTQYF
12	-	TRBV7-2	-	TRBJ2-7	TGTGCCAGCGGGGCAAACTCCTACGAGCAGTACTTC	CASGANSYEQYF
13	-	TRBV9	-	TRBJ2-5	TGTGCCAGCAGCGTAGACCCGAGCGAGACCCAGTACTTC	CASSVDPSETQYF
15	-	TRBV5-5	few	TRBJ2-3	TGTGCCAGCAGCTTCACTAGTTCAGGTGGAGATACGCAGTATTTT	CASSFTSSGGDTQYF
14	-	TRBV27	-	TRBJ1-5	TGTGCCAGCAGTCCATCAGGGTTGCGTCAGCCCCAGCATTTT	CASSPSGLRQPQHF
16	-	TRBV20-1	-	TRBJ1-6	TGCAGTGCTAGTGAGGGAGGGGCCCCCTATAATTCACCCCTCCACTTT	CSASEGGAPYNSPLHF
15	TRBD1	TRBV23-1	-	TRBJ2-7	TGCGCCAGCAGTACTACCTGGGACAGGGGTTCCGAGCAGTACTTC	CASSTTWDRGSEQYF
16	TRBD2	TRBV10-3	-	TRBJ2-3	TGTGCCATCAGTGCATTTTCTAGCGGGGGGACAGATACGCAGTATTTT	CAISAFSSGGTDTQYF
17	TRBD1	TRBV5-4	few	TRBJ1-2	TGTGCCAGCAGCACCGGGGGACAGAGAGGAGGTAACTATGGCTACACCTTC	CASSTGGQRGGNYGYTF
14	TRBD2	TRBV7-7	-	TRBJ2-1	TGTGCTAGCAGCTTGGGACTAGCATCGGATGAGCAGTTCTTC	CASSLGLASDEQFF